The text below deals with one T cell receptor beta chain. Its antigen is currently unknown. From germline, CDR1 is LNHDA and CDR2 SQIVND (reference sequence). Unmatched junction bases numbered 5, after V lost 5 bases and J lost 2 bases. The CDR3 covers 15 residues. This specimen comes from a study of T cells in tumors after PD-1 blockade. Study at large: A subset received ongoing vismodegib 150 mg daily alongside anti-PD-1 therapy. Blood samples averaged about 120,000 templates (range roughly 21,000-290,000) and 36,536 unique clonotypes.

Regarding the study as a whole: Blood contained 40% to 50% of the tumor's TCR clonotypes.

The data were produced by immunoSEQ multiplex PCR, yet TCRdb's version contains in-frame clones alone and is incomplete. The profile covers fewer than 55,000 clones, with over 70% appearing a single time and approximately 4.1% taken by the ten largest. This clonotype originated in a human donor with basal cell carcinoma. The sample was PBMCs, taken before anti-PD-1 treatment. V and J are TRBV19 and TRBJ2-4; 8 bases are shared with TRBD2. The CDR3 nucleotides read TGTGCCAGTAGTCTAGCGGGCGGGCCCAAAAACATTCAGTACTTC. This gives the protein CASSLAGGPKNIQYF.